These T cell receptor beta chains were read from a single sample in a study of cytomegalovirus exposure and HLA in healthy donors. The data were produced by immunoSEQ multiplex PCR, yet TCRdb's version contains in-frame clones alone and is incomplete. The sample includes tens of thousands of clones, approximately 71% of them seen just once. The source material was PBMCs. These receptors all come from a man aged 55-75 years in good health and CMV-seropositive. CDR3s include the opening cysteine and the closing phenylalanine or tryptophan. The D gene is left open where the match is weak. Clone size is shown for a subset of rows, as once, few, many or a class of expanded clone.

j_gene,v_gene,abundance,d_gene,CDR3aa,CDR3nt
TRBJ1-2,TRBV11-3,few,TRBD1,CASSPGTAKSGYTF,TGTGCCAGCAGCCCCGGGACAGCTAAATCTGGCTACACCTTC
TRBJ1-2,TRBV4-1,NA,NA,CASSQAQNIYGYTF,TGCGCCAGCAGCCAAGCACAGAACATCTATGGCTACACCTTC
TRBJ2-2,TRBV5-4,NA,NA,CASSFDRDTGELFF,TGTGCCAGCAGCTTCGACAGAGACACCGGGGAGCTGTTTTTT
TRBJ1-5,TRBV5-8,NA,TRBD1,CASSPEGRTRGRFQDQPQHF,TGTGCCAGCAGCCCTGAAGGCCGCACCAGGGGGCGGTTTCAGGATCAGCCCCAGCATTTT
TRBJ2-5,TRBV11-2,NA,TRBD1,CASSSGTGVQETQYF,TGTGCCAGCAGCTCCGGGACAGGGGTTCAAGAGACCCAGTACTTC
TRBJ2-7,TRBV6-1,NA,TRBD2,CASTATSGGAYEQYF,TGTGCCAGCACCGCGACTAGCGGGGGGGCCTACGAGCAGTACTTC
TRBJ1-1,TRBV7-9,NA,TRBD1,CASSLVGLRTGGNTEAFF,TGTGCCAGCAGCTTAGTCGGGCTAAGGACAGGCGGGAACACTGAAGCTTTCTTT
TRBJ2-3,TRBV5-4,NA,NA,CASSRDSLSTDTQYF,TGTGCCAGCAGCCGTGACTCACTCTCCACAGATACGCAGTATTTT
TRBJ1-2,TRBV4-1,NA,NA,CASSQGLGGSPYGYTF,TGCGCCAGCAGCCAAGGTCTGGGGGGGTCGCCTTATGGCTACACCTTC
TRBJ2-5,TRBV7-9,few,NA,CSSSPLETQYF,TGTTCCAGCAGCCCCCTCGAGACCCAGTACTTC
TRBJ2-1,TRBV11-1,NA,NA,CASSSTSRALSYNEQFF,TGTGCCAGCAGCTCAACTAGTAGGGCCCTCTCCTACAATGAGCAGTTCTTC
TRBJ2-1,TRBV11-2,NA,TRBD2,CASSPSGRGSYNEQFF,TGTGCCAGCAGCCCAAGCGGGAGGGGGTCCTACAATGAGCAGTTCTTC
TRBJ1-5,TRBV2,NA,TRBD1,CASVWDRGNQPQHF,TGTGCCAGCGTATGGGACAGGGGCAATCAGCCCCAGCATTTT
TRBJ1-2,TRBV2,few,TRBD1,CASRADRNYGYTF,TGTGCCAGCAGGGCGGACAGGAACTATGGCTACACCTTC
TRBJ2-2,TRBV6-6,NA,TRBD1,CASNMGQFTGELFF,TGTGCCAGCAACATGGGACAGTTCACCGGGGAGCTGTTTTTT
TRBJ2-7,TRBV2,NA,NA,CASSIEKNYEQYF,TGTGCCAGCTCTATAGAGAAGAACTACGAGCAGTACTTC
TRBJ2-7,TRBV11-3,NA,NA,CASTATGRSYEQYF,TGTGCCAGCACCGCGACAGGGAGGTCCTACGAGCAGTACTTC
TRBJ2-4,TRBV7-9,NA,NA,CASGQSEAKNIQYF,TGTGCCAGTGGACAGTCAGAAGCCAAAAACATTCAGTACTTC
TRBJ2-1,TRBV10-1,NA,TRBD2,CASSLAGGADEQFF,TGCGCCAGCTCACTAGCGGGAGGCGCCGATGAGCAGTTCTTC
TRBJ1-2,TRBV6-5,NA,NA,CASSSGVGYTF,TGTGCCAGCAGTTCAGGGGTTGGCTACACCTTC
TRBJ2-7,TRBV6-5,NA,NA,CASRAHRRSSYEQYF,TGTGCCAGCAGAGCCCACAGGCGGTCATCCTACGAGCAGTACTTC
TRBJ1-2,TRBV7-9,NA,TRBD1,CASSSQTGLDGYTF,TGTGCCAGCAGCTCACAGACAGGGCTCGATGGCTACACCTTC
TRBJ2-7,TRBV29-1,NA,TRBD2,CSVVAGEGHPYEQYF,TGCAGCGTTGTGGCGGGGGAGGGGCACCCCTACGAGCAGTACTTC
TRBJ2-7,TRBV11-3,NA,NA,CASSPRLAVTYEQYF,TGTGCCAGCAGCCCCAGGCTAGCTGTTACCTACGAGCAGTACTTC
TRBJ1-1,TRBV7-8,NA,NA,CASSASTVNTEAFF,TGTGCCAGCAGCGCCTCCACAGTTAACACTGAAGCTTTCTTT
TRBJ2-1,TRBV18,NA,TRBD2,CASSTTSGEKQFF,TGTGCCAGCTCAACGACTAGCGGGGAAAAGCAGTTCTTC
TRBJ2-1,TRBV5-1,NA,TRBD2,CASSLAAGGLRSYNEQFF,TGCGCCAGCAGCTTGGCAGCGGGGGGTCTTCGCTCCTACAATGAGCAGTTCTTC
TRBJ2-2,TRBV11-3,NA,TRBD2,CASSRLAVNTGELFF,TGTGCCAGCAGTAGACTAGCAGTTAACACCGGGGAGCTGTTTTTT
TRBJ2-3,TRBV2,NA,TRBD1,CASRLQGARTDTQYF,TGTGCCAGCAGGTTACAGGGGGCTCGGACAGATACGCAGTATTTT
TRBJ2-1,TRBV7-7,once,NA,CASSPPDLLNEQFF,TGTGCTAGCAGCCCCCCGGACTTACTCAATGAGCAGTTCTTC
TRBJ2-3,TRBV11-3,NA,TRBD2,CASSLGTSGAPITDTQYF,TGTGCCAGCAGCTTAGGGACTAGCGGAGCCCCGATCACAGATACGCAGTATTTT
TRBJ2-7,TRBV6-5,few,TRBD1,CASNQVGQGGEQYF,TGTGCCAGCAACCAGGTGGGACAGGGCGGCGAGCAGTACTTC
TRBJ2-7,TRBV5-1,NA,NA,CASSPEGREQYF,TGCGCCAGCAGCCCGGAGGGGCGCGAGCAGTACTTC
TRBJ2-3,TRBV7-8,NA,NA,CASSPRLSGADTQYF,TGTGCCAGCAGCCCCCGACTATCAGGGGCAGATACGCAGTATTTT
TRBJ1-2,TRBV7-9,NA,TRBD1,CASSLAPDSQGDGYTF,TGTGCCAGCAGCTTAGCCCCCGACAGCCAGGGGGATGGCTACACCTTC
TRBJ2-3,TRBV5-4,NA,NA,CASSFPGDTQYF,TGTGCCAGCAGCTTCCCGGGAGATACGCAGTATTTT
TRBJ1-2,TRBV2,NA,NA,CASSRRGRDGYTF,TGTGCCAGCAGTCGCAGGGGCCGGGATGGCTACACCTTC
TRBJ2-1,TRBV5-1,once,NA,CASSVGTYNEQFF,TGCGCCAGCAGCGTCGGGACATACAATGAGCAGTTCTTC
TRBJ1-4,TRBV7-9,NA,NA,CASSLGQSNEKLFF,TGTGCCAGCAGCCTCGGACAGAGTAATGAAAAACTGTTTTTT
TRBJ2-1,TRBV7-2,few,NA,CASSLLSSYNEQFF,TGTGCCAGCAGCTTATTGAGCTCCTACAATGAGCAGTTCTTC
TRBJ2-3,TRBV7-2,once,NA,CASSLSKSTDTQYF,TGTGCCAGCAGCTTGAGTAAATCCACAGATACGCAGTATTTT
TRBJ2-4,TRBV19,NA,TRBD1,CASSKTTGWTYF,TGTGCCAGTAGTAAAACGACAGGGTGGACGTACTTC
TRBJ2-5,TRBV7-2,NA,NA,CASSRSGSKETQYF,TGTGCCAGCAGTCGTAGCGGCTCTAAAGAGACCCAGTACTTC
TRBJ1-2,TRBV11-2,NA,NA,CASSLRDMTYGYTF,TGTGCCAGCAGCTTACGGGACATGACCTATGGCTACACCTTC
TRBJ2-1,TRBV6-1,NA,TRBD2,CASSDWGGSSDEQFF,TGTGCCAGCAGTGATTGGGGCGGGAGTTCGGATGAGCAGTTCTTC